This T cell receptor (beta chain) was sequenced during a study of cytomegalovirus exposure and HLA in healthy donors. The primer mix had 60 Vbeta and 13 Jbeta primers. Assay: immunoSEQ multiplex PCR; the TCRdb copy retains only in-frame clones and omits some. The sample has about 140,000 clones; roughly 77% are singletons. Turning to this clone: Its antigen is as yet unknown.

Points from the study as a whole: Cytomegalovirus association was assigned to about 180 TCR beta chains.

Sample: PBMCs. The source of this sequence is a female donor in good health and CMV-seronegative.

The CDR3 region is CASSDPGLAGGRDTQYF. The CDR3 DNA is TGTGCCAGCAGTGACCCGGGACTAGCGGGGGGCCGTGATACGCAGTATTTT. This sequence joins TRBV6-1 and TRBJ2-3; TRBD2 matches 15 bases. The CDR3 contains 17 residues. Germline V CDR1 and CDR2: MNHNS, SASEGT. Trimming at V came to 3 bases and at J to 6 bases, leaving 7 bases not matched to a gene.